The rows below give T cell receptor beta chains drawn from one sample of a study of cytomegalovirus exposure and HLA in healthy donors. Sequencing used immunoSEQ multiplex PCR; TCRdb keeps in-frame clones, though not all of them. The sample lists some 130,000 clones; around 80% were seen once. Sequencing was performed on PBMCs. These receptors came from a woman aged 40 to 50 in good health and CMV-seronegative. Both conserved end residues are trimmed from each CDR3. The D gene is left open where the match is weak.

cdr3_length,j_call,d_call,v_call,cdr3_aa
11,TRBJ2-5,TRBD2,TRBV9,ASSAGGRETQY
9,TRBJ1-1,NA,TRBV7-9,ASSLPLRPF
13,TRBJ2-7,NA,TRBV11-2,ASSPPSGRRGEQY
10,TRBJ2-7,NA,TRBV2,ASVGQQREQY
13,TRBJ2-5,NA,TRBV7-9,ASSLVALGQETQY
11,TRBJ1-1,NA,TRBV7-9,ASSPRTGTEAF
12,TRBJ2-7,NA,TRBV6-5,ASSSPDPGFKQY
14,TRBJ1-2,TRBD1,TRBV4-3,ASSETPDRGNYGYT
13,TRBJ1-4,NA,TRBV5-3,ARSLCPLRNEKLF
11,TRBJ2-6,NA,TRBV2,ASSDTGANVLT
12,TRBJ1-2,NA,TRBV7-2,ASSLTRGDYGYT
12,TRBJ2-3,TRBD1,TRBV6-4,ASSDGQGADTQY
11,TRBJ1-2,TRBD1,TRBV11-2,ASSPGTVYGYT
14,TRBJ2-7,NA,TRBV18,ASSPLGAGAGYEQY
15,TRBJ1-5,TRBD1,TRBV7-9,ASSLSGQGRRNQPQH
12,TRBJ1-4,NA,TRBV4-2,ASSPGGPGEKLF
13,TRBJ2-7,TRBD2,TRBV7-2,ASSLDPLTSGEQY
16,TRBJ2-2,TRBD1,TRBV11-1,ASSKGPGTGGGTGELF
15,TRBJ2-5,TRBD2,TRBV15,ATSRAGTSGSWETQY
13,TRBJ2-3,TRBD2,TRBV10-3,AISALADGTDTQY
12,TRBJ2-3,NA,TRBV5-1,ASSLTGSVDTQY
13,TRBJ2-1,TRBD2,TRBV7-2,ASSLELADYNEQF
13,TRBJ2-3,NA,TRBV5-5,ASSLASKSTDTQY
13,TRBJ1-4,TRBD1,TRBV28,ASRGRGTGGAKLF
13,TRBJ2-1,NA,TRBV13,ASSLGAGAYNEQF
12,TRBJ1-2,TRBD1,TRBV27,ASSLATGDYGYT
12,TRBJ2-1,NA,TRBV18,ASSVDEGVGEQF
13,TRBJ2-2,TRBD1,TRBV7-9,ASSSRDRRTGELF
12,TRBJ2-1,NA,TRBV27,ASSSWTTENEQF
12,TRBJ2-3,TRBD2,TRBV2,ARGGGGRPDTQY
10,TRBJ2-7,NA,TRBV19,ASSIGEYEQY
13,TRBJ2-3,TRBD1,TRBV18,ASSPRDRGGDTQY
13,NA,TRBD2,TRBV28,ASSLGLATVYEQY
14,TRBJ2-1,TRBD2,TRBV4-1,ASSELAGGPRNEQF
14,TRBJ2-1,NA,TRBV13,ASSLSPAGGNNEQF
12,TRBJ1-3,NA,TRBV4-3,ASSEGGGGNTIY
13,TRBJ1-1,NA,TRBV4-2,ASSQDQSGVTEAF
14,TRBJ2-3,TRBD2,TRBV7-3,ASSPLGSGGADTQY
13,TRBJ1-6,NA,TRBV7-2,ASSLASGKDSPLH
11,TRBJ2-7,NA,TRBV4-1,ASSQAGTTEQY
16,TRBJ1-2,NA,TRBV23-1,ASSQSRASPQGFYGYT
13,TRBJ2-7,TRBD2,TRBV7-9,ASSLAGEGSYEQY
11,TRBJ2-3,NA,TRBV5-1,ASSLDTTDTQY
12,TRBJ2-7,TRBD1,TRBV6-6,ASSPGQGAWEQY
11,TRBJ2-3,TRBD2,TRBV27,ASSETAGDTQY
14,TRBJ2-1,TRBD2,TRBV25-1,ASRARRDYLDHEQF
12,TRBJ2-3,NA,TRBV6-1,ASHLGRGGDTQY
15,TRBJ2-2,TRBD2,TRBV9,ASSVASAGGNTGELF
13,TRBJ1-2,TRBD1,TRBV10-3,AISLPTGSDYGYT
13,TRBJ2-7,TRBD2,TRBV5-6,ASRRLGGDLYEQY
13,TRBJ1-3,TRBD1,TRBV27,ASSFAGGSGNTIY
10,TRBJ2-3,NA,TRBV2,ASNAGLDTQY
13,TRBJ2-3,TRBD2,TRBV4-2,ASTLGLGETDTQY